This TCR beta chain derives from a study of blood T cell repertoires in COVID-19 (dated by TCRdb to the early 2020s). Notes on the research overall: Collaborator samples came from the United States, Italy and Spain and covered acute and convalescent phases of COVID-19. Sample metadata almost always included a de-identified subject ID, COVID-19 status, age in years and sex. The repertoires were released in a freely available public database meant as a resource for research on the immune response to SARS-CoV-2. The samples were drawn from two sources: the first 160 participants of the ongoing ImmuneRACE study, and 1,200 or so subjects contributed by 6 global collaborators. The dataset comprised deeply sampled blood TCRbeta repertoires from subjects exposed to, actively infected with, or recovered from COVID-19. HLA class I and class II types, where available, came from metadata supplied by the sample provider rather than from assay-based typing. The material from the prospective study consisted of cDNA or gDNA derived from T cells, B-cell-depleted T cells, or PBMCs.

TCRbeta CDR3 regions were amplified from genomic DNA by means of the immunoSEQ Assay, a bias-controlled multiplex PCR. Concerning the study's data processing: The number of nucleated cells in each sample was estimated from the amplification of reference gene primers within the assay. Sequence reads were collapsed and filtered to measure the absolute abundance of every unique TCRbeta CDR3 rearrangement. For each sample, productive Simpson clonality was calculated by taking the square root of Simpson's diversity index across productive rearrangements. Entries here come from immuneACCESS through TCRdb and include only in-frame sequences with V and J called. Some clones fail to appear in such tables; in the studies checked, an unresolved V gene covers under half of the shortfall, and the cause of the remainder is unknown. D and trimming were read from the DNA, whereas the V and J calls and clone size are those reported in that table. Recorded for this sample are about 160,000 clones; under 85% of them occurred a single time. The ten largest make up approximately 7% of the sample.

To note about this clone: The clone's antigen remains unknown. Base qualities are missing; no much larger clone stands one base away.

At one collaborating source in Seattle, patients were enrolled during active infection and were followed longitudinally through the course of disease. The collaborating institutions used their own protocols to collect whole blood in K2EDTA tubes. For TCRbeta analysis, collaborators shipped samples in one of three forms: frozen whole blood, isolated PBMCs, or DNA extracted from either of those sample types. CDR3 length: 14 amino acids, cysteine to phenylalanine. Solely the CDR3 DNA is kept, with 42 bases framed from the first base. V loses 0 bases of germline sequence and J loses 8 bases, and the interval between the two ends is 13 bases. The germline V gene (reference sequence) specifies LGHDT as CDR1 and YNNKEL as CDR2. Overall results and qualifications from the work: The amount of clinical and demographic metadata varied by source and participant and was provided uncurated.

The receptor was isolated from a man at least 80 years old with COVID-19, enrolled during active disease. Recombination connected TRBV3-1 (or the pseudogene TRBV3-2) to TRBJ1-2; a confident D gene designation cannot be given. Sequences were obtained from peripheral blood. DNA sequence: TGTGCCAGCAGCCAAGAGCCGGGAATCGGCGGCTACACCTTC. It translates to CASSQEPGIGGYTF.